The 14 T cell receptor beta chains below were found in one sample sequenced in a study of T-cell reconstitution after alpha-beta-depleted transplantation in children. Points from the study as a whole: At one year after transplant, newly produced T cells mostly accounted for T-cell counts and diversity.

Unique molecular identifiers featured in how the TCRbeta library was prepared. TCRdb analysed the PCR reads with MiXCR anew, one entry per CDR3 protein. The sample gives a few hundred thousand distinct CDR3 sequences, around 7.1% of which show up once; about 8.2% is in the top ten. Their cognate antigens are unknown. This sample comprised peripheral blood, obtained 360 days after TCRalphabeta/CD19-depleted stem cell transplant. The receptors shown here come from a female patient younger than 10 who had a stem cell transplant for Fanconi anemia, so the T cells may come from the graft donor.

There are many counts of this clonotype. V is TRBV20-1 and J is TRBJ2-3, with 8 positions matching TRBD2. The CDR3 runs 14 residues. The ends lost 5 bases at V and 6 bases at J; junction bases unmatched: 10. The germline CDR1 and CDR2 sequences are DFQATT and SNEGSKA (reference sequence). CDR3 protein: CSAAWSGGPDTQYF. The CDR3 nucleotides read TGCAGTGCTGCCTGGAGCGGGGGACCGGATACGCAGTATTTT.

In this sample, this clonotype turned up a few times. A much larger clone lies one base from this, so it may be a read error. CDR3 nucleotides: TGTGCCAGCAGCTTAAGGGACAGGAACACCGGGGAGCTGTTTTTT. It specifies CASSLRDRNTGELFF. The chain uses TRBV13 and TRBJ2-2, with 7 bases matching TRBD1. V gave up 2 bases and J gave up 1 base; unmatched junction bases: 1. The CDR3 is 15 amino acids. Germline CDR1 PRHDT, CDR2 FYEKMQ (reference sequence).

The CDR3 DNA follows: TGTGCCATCGCCCGCCGGGACTTGAAAAATAAAAACATTCAGTACTTC. Protein sequence: CAIARRDLKNKNIQYF. This sequence joins TRBV28 and TRBJ2-4, with a weak D call TRBD2 (6 bases). V dropped 10 bases and J dropped 4 bases, with 23 bases sitting between them. CDR3 size: 16 residues. The germline V gene encodes CDR1 MDHEN and CDR2 SYDVKM.

This clonotype has ten or more counts. The chain joins TRBV5-1 to TRBJ1-5; perhaps TRBD1 as D (6 bases). Trimming left V 4 bases short and J 5 bases short, with 10 bases between. The CDR3 sequence is 13 residues long. Germline-derived CDR1 and CDR2 are SGHRS and YFSETQ. This chain's CDR3 is CASSLNRDQPQHF. CDR3 DNA: TGCGCCAGCAGCCTGAACAGGGATCAGCCCCAGCATTTT.

This clonotype was found many times. The chain is built from TRBV4-2 and TRBJ2-5; 15 bases match TRBD2. The CDR3 spans 17 residues. V was clipped by 1 base and J by 2 bases; unmatched bases: 2. Germline V gene data show CDR1 as LGHNA and CDR2 as YNFKEQ. CDR3 nucleotide sequence: TGTGCCAGCAGCCAAGGGACTAGCGGGGGGGTGCAAGAGACCCAGTACTTC. This gives the protein CASSQGTSGGVQETQYF.

This clonotype was seen repeatedly, ten times or more. The V call is TRBV5-1, the J call TRBJ1-1; D gene ambiguous. The CDR3 is made up of 12 amino acids. The V end lost 4 bases, the J end lost 8 bases, and 12 bases lay between the germline ends. Looked up from germline, CDR1 is SGHRS and CDR2 is YFSETQ. The CDR3 loop reads CASSLPSTEAFF. In DNA, the CDR3 is TGCGCCAGCAGCCTACCGAGTACAGAAGCTTTCTTT.

This clonotype turned up a few times. The CDR3 DNA reads TGTGCCAGCAAAGCGGGGGCCACCTACGAGCAGTACTTC. This translates into CASKAGATYEQYF. The chain employs TRBV2 and TRBJ2-7; 8 positions agree with TRBD2. V was clipped by 7 bases and J by 2 bases; unmatched bases: 4. The CDR3 loop spans 13 amino acids. Per the germline V gene, CDR1 is SNHLY and CDR2 is FYNNEI.

This clonotype was counted only a few times. The CDR3 DNA sequence: TGTGCCAGCAGCCAAGACGACTACAGGGTCTATAATTCACCCCTCCACTTT. Translating it yields CASSQDDYRVYNSPLHF. The chain carries TRBV3-1 and TRBJ1-6; a possible D gene is TRBD1 (6 bases). Germline V lookup: CDR1 LGHDT, CDR2 YNNKEL (reference sequence). Trimming took 0 bases from V and 3 from J, leaving 12 bases between them. The CDR3 consists of 17 residues.

This clonotype was seen at least ten times. The chain employs TRBV11-2 and TRBJ2-1; D not resolved. CDR3 size: 11 residues. Trimming left V 5 bases short and J 8 bases short, with 7 bases between. Germline loops: CDR1 SGHAT, CDR2 FQNNGV. CDR3 sequence (DNA): TGTGCCAGCAGCCCCAGTTATGAGCAGTTCTTC. It specifies CASSPSYEQFF.

This clonotype was counted between two and nine times. V gene TRBV24-1 combines with J gene TRBJ2-1; perhaps TRBD2 as D (5 bases). CDR3 length equals 14 residues. Deletions cut 1 base from V and 7 bases from J, with 10 bases between. CDR1 KGHDR and CDR2 SFDVKD come from the germline V gene. CDR3 sequence: CATSDFPDWNEQFF. The CDR3 coding sequence is TGTGCCACCAGTGATTTCCCGGACTGGAATGAGCAGTTCTTC.

The sample holds a few counts of this clonotype. The CDR3 nucleotides read TGTGCCAGCAGTTGGGGACACTCCGGTGGCTACACCTTC. Its protein product is CASSWGHSGGYTF. The J gene is TRBJ1-2, the V gene TRBV28, with D maybe TRBD1 (6 bases). Germline V gene lookup returns CDR1 MDHEN and CDR2 SYDVKM. The germline V and J ends were trimmed by 4 bases and 7 bases, with 13 bases remaining between them. The CDR3 spans 13 residues.

The chain combines TRBV5-6 with TRBJ2-6; 10 bases agree with TRBD1. The trim removed 1 base at V and 0 bases at J, leaving 7 bases unmatched. The CDR3 sequence is 19 residues long. Germline lookup yields CDR1 SGHDT and CDR2 YYEEEE. The CDR3 spells CASSLQRDRGVSGANVLTF. CDR3 sequence (DNA): TGTGCCAGCAGCTTGCAGCGGGACAGGGGTGTCTCTGGGGCCAACGTCCTGACTTTC.

J is TRBJ1-6 and V is TRBV6-1; 8 nucleotides agree with TRBD1. Per germline, CDR1 MNHNS and CDR2 SASEGT. The junction had 8 bases not matched to a gene; V was cut back by 1 base and J by 0 bases. This CDR3 comprises 19 residues. The CDR3 is CASSEVPGQASSYNSPLHF. The CDR3 coding sequence is TGTGCCAGCAGTGAAGTTCCGGGACAGGCTAGCTCCTATAATTCACCCCTCCACTTT.

Ten or more counts support this clonotype. The chain is built from TRBV6-2 or TRBV6-3 and TRBJ2-1, with D perhaps TRBD1 (6 bases). V was pared by 2 bases and J by 3 bases, with 11 bases between. Per the germline V gene, CDR1 is MNHEY and CDR2 is SVGEGT. There are 15 residues in the CDR3. The CDR3 loop is CASSYVRGGYNEQFF. The DNA for the CDR3 is TGTGCCAGCAGTTACGTGAGAGGGGGCTACAATGAGCAGTTCTTC.